This T cell receptor (beta chain) was found in a study of blood T cell repertoires in COVID-19. Overall study context: The United States, Italy and Spain were the sources of the acute and convalescent COVID-19 samples. PBMCs, B-cell-depleted T cells, or T cells were the source of the cDNA or gDNA that made up the material.

Per the study methods: Reference gene primer amplification gave estimated nucleated cell counts. The data were produced by immunoSEQ multiplex PCR, yet TCRdb's version contains in-frame clones alone and is incomplete. The DNA was the basis for D and trimming; V, J and clone size are from that table. The table has 140,000 or so clones, approximately 88% seen once; the top ten hold roughly 1.5%. V lost 2 bases to trimming and J lost 4 bases, with 11 bases between them. CDR3 length: 15 residues. In germline, CDR1 is MDHEN, CDR2 SYDVKM. V and J are TRBV28 and TRBJ2-2, with D perhaps TRBD1 (6 bases). This sequence originates from a woman aged 50 to 60 with acute or convalescent COVID-19. Material: peripheral blood. CDR3 protein: CASSLTGPVTGELFF. The CDR3 nucleotides read TGTGCCAGCAGTTTAACAGGGCCGGTCACCGGGGAGCTGTTTTTT.